This T cell receptor (beta chain) came from a study of lymphopenia after photon versus proton radiotherapy. Study-level results: Proton therapy kept repertoires fairly stable, unlike photons, which gained effector/memory cells. After the lymphocyte nadir, photon-treated repertoires showed oligoclonal expansion, especially of CD8+ Temra cells. In patients who died, overall survival fell as post-nadir TCR diversity dropped more.

V gave up 4 bases and J gave up 10 bases, with 19 bases separating them. This CDR3 contains 15 residues. Germline CDR1 and CDR2: MNHEY and SMNVEV (reference sequence). The data were produced by immunoSEQ multiplex PCR, yet TCRdb's version contains in-frame clones alone and is incomplete. The table has some 33,000 clones, 90% seen once. On this clone: Its matching antigen is unknown.

The V and J genes are TRBV27 and TRBJ1-4; D might be TRBD1 (5 bases). This specimen was peripheral blood, taken from a patient treated with photon-based radiotherapy. The source is a woman aged 45-60 years with pancreatic cancer. The DNA for the CDR3 is TGTGCCAGCAGTTCGTCCCGGGACTGGGGCCGAAAACTGTTTTTT. Its protein is CASSSSRDWGRKLFF.